This T cell receptor (beta chain) was sequenced during a study of cytomegalovirus exposure and HLA in healthy donors. Primers: 60 Vbeta forward and 13 Jbeta reverse. This table comes from immunoSEQ multiplex PCR, and its TCRdb copy is limited to in-frame clones, with some not included. The table lists 200,000 to 250,000 clones, more than 70% of them singletons. Points on this clone: The antigen remains unidentified.

Study-level points and caveats: In an earlier analysis, most TCR beta V segments were productive about 87% or about 30% of the time. Reported findings show TCR beta sequences accurately forecast HLA-A and HLA-B alleles in most subjects.

Each of the donors was a healthy bone marrow donor. Nominal health characterized the donors when sampled, though unrecorded immune exposures were likely. Trimming removed 0 bases from V and 6 bases from J; junction bases left unmatched: 9. The CDR3 is made up of 16 amino acids. Germline assignment: CDR1 LGHNT and CDR2 FRNRAP. The source of this sequence is a human donor in good health. Sequences were obtained from PBMCs. This sequence joins TRBV12-5 and TRBJ2-7; 9 bases agree with TRBD2. Written as DNA, the CDR3 is TGTGCTAGTGGTTTGGTACCCGCGGGAGGGATCGGCGAGCAGTACTTC. As protein: CASGLVPAGGIGEQYF.